This TCR beta chain stems from a study of PD-1 blockade in classical Hodgkin lymphoma. Profiled with immunoSEQ multiplex PCR; TCRdb holds only in-frame clones, not every one. The data contain around 45,000 clones, approximately 71% of them seen just once; the ten biggest clones take up approximately 3%. Relapses following autologous stem cell transplantation were seen in all patients, with brentuximab vedotin exposure varying. Regarding the study as a whole: Those starting nivolumab under 1 year post-ASCT were excluded.

As for this clone: What it binds is unknown. Additional DNA sequences in this sample encode the identical CDR3.

Germline CDR1 SGDLS, CDR2 YYNGEE. Trimming left V 0 bases short and J 2 bases short, with 6 bases between. CDR3 size: 14 residues. The input for sequencing was peripheral blood mononuclear cells (PBMCs), taken at baseline. The chain combines TRBV9 with TRBJ1-5, with D hard to call. This receptor was obtained from a human donor with classical Hodgkin lymphoma. The CDR3 reads CASSVGGGNQPQHF. DNA of the CDR3: TGTGCCAGCAGCGTAGGTGGTGGCAATCAGCCCCAGCATTTT.